This paragraph reports one T cell receptor beta chain. This specimen comes from a study of blood T cell repertoires in COVID-19. In the study overall: The cDNA or gDNA used as material had been derived from T cells, B-cell-depleted T cells, or PBMCs.

J was trimmed by 3 bases and V by 5 bases; bases with no gene match: 6. The germline V gene encodes CDR1 LNHDA and CDR2 SQIVND (reference sequence). This CDR3 comprises 15 residues. Patients in Seattle were enrolled during active infection, then followed longitudinally. In the source study's methods: Estimation of nucleated cell counts was performed using reference gene primer amplification. Method: immunoSEQ multiplex PCR; TCRdb's copy keeps in-frame clones and lacks some. V and J calls and clone size are given by that table; D and trimming were obtained from the DNA. The table has fewer than 200,000 clones, around 86% seen once.

This TCR came from a woman in her seventies with COVID-19, enrolled during active disease. The chain recombines TRBV19 with TRBJ2-5; 10 bases fit TRBD1. Sequencing was done on a sample of peripheral blood. This chain's CDR3 is CASSYLGQGKETQYF. CDR3 nucleotides: TGTGCCAGTAGTTACCTGGGACAGGGGAAAGAGACCCAGTACTTC.